These 29 T cell receptor beta chains were sequenced from one sample in a study of T cells in Graves' hyperthyroidism and ophthalmopathy. The source material, RNA transcripts, was used to amplify TCR beta CDR3 regions. Researchers ran a first-round RT-PCR on the TCR CDR3 using the HTBI primer set. TCRdb fed the multiplex PCR reads into MiXCR, producing one record per CDR3 protein. The sample records 750,000 to 950,000 distinct CDR3 sequences, over 35% being singletons. The material sequenced was blood. These receptors were obtained from a man aged 18 to 30 with Graves' hyperthyroidism.

This clonotype was found a few times. CDR3 bases: TGTGCCAGCAGTTACGCGTCAGGGGGCCATGGCTACACCTTC. Translated, it gives CASSYASGGHGYTF. The chain links TRBV6-5 to TRBJ1-2, with 8 nucleotides matching TRBD1. The CDR3 is made up of 14 amino acids. Losses at the gene ends were 2 bases for V and 6 bases for J; bases not matched to a gene: 5. Per the germline V gene, CDR1 is MNHEY and CDR2 is SVGAGI.

The chain recombines TRBV20-1 with TRBJ2-2; D gene ambiguous. This CDR3 has 11 residues. Germline lookup yields CDR1 DFQATT and CDR2 SNEGSKA (reference sequence). Trimming removed 5 bases at V and 7 bases at J, with 8 bases between. In nucleotides, the CDR3 is TGCAGTGCTGGTATCTTCGGGGAGCTGTTTTTT. The encoded protein is CSAGIFGELFF.

This clonotype has a count of ten or more. The chain recombines TRBV9 with TRBJ1-1; 7 positions agree with TRBD1. The CDR3 length is 13 residues. CDR1 SGDLS and CDR2 YYNGEE come from the germline V gene. The trim removed 5 bases at V and 5 bases at J, leaving 6 bases unmatched. The CDR3 DNA sequence: TGTGCCAGCAGTGCAGGGGGGAAAACTGAAGCTTTCTTT. Translation: CASSAGGKTEAFF.

The chain combines TRBV7-3 with TRBJ2-7; 10 nucleotides line up with TRBD1. Germline-derived CDR1 and CDR2 are SGHTA and FQGTGA. The J segment lost 3 bases and the V segment lost 1 base, leaving 9 bases of the junction unmatched. There are 17 residues in the CDR3. The CDR3 DNA is TGTGCCAGCAGCTTAAGGCGGACAGGGGGTAACTACTACGAGCAGTACTTC. Translation: CASSLRRTGGNYYEQYF.

In this sample, this clonotype turned up a few times. The rearrangement uses TRBV20-1 and TRBJ2-7, with TRBD2 identical over 10 bases. The CDR3 is 14 residues long. Germline V gene data show CDR1 as DFQATT and CDR2 as SNEGSKA (reference sequence). The J segment lost 5 bases and the V segment lost 2 bases, leaving 6 bases of the junction unmatched. CDR3 residues: CSARFLAGVDEQYF. The CDR3 region has the DNA TGCAGTGCTAGATTTCTAGCGGGAGTAGACGAGCAGTACTTC.

This clonotype was found a few times. V and J are TRBV19 and TRBJ1-6; D ambiguous. Germline V CDR1 and CDR2: LNHDA, SQIVND (reference sequence). Trimming removed 5 bases from V and 9 bases from J, with 11 bases in between. The CDR3 spans 13 residues. The CDR3 bases are TGTGCCAGTAGTCTGGCAAGGAGTTCACCCCTCCACTTT. This gives the protein CASSLARSSPLHF.

The chain carries TRBV15 and TRBJ1-5; D gene unclear. V dropped 3 bases and J dropped 5 bases, with 8 bases sitting between them. This CDR3 comprises 13 residues. The germline CDR1 and CDR2 sequences are LNHNV and YYDKDF (reference sequence). The CDR3: CATSSLGHQPQHF. CDR3 DNA: TGTGCCACCAGCAGCTTAGGACATCAGCCCCAGCATTTT. The full variable domain, completed using reference TRBV15 and TRBJ1-5, is DAMVIQNPRYQVTQFGKPVTLSCSQTLNHNVMYWYQQKSSQAPKLLFHYYDKDFNNEADTPDNFQSRRPNTSFCFLDIRSPGLGDTAMYLCATSSLGHQPQHFGDGTRLSIL.

This clonotype was seen many times. The rearrangement uses TRBV2 and TRBJ2-7; D remains ambiguous. V was shortened by 1 base and J by 4 bases, with 5 bases between the two germline ends. The CDR3 has 12 residues. CDR1 and CDR2 from the germline V gene are SNHLY and FYNNEI. DNA of the CDR3: TGTGCCAGCAGTGAAGTGGAGTACGAGCAGTACTTC. It codes for CASSEVEYEQYF.

This clonotype was found many times. V gene TRBV19 combines with J gene TRBJ2-7; D not resolved. From germline, CDR1 is LNHDA and CDR2 SQIVND (reference sequence). The CDR3 totals 11 residues. The ends were cut back, 4 bases at V and 6 bases at J, with 7 bases in the middle. The CDR3: CASSKDLEQYF. The CDR3 bases are TGTGCCAGTAGTAAGGATCTCGAGCAGTACTTC.

This clonotype was counted only a few times. The V and J genes are TRBV20-1 and TRBJ1-1; D perhaps matches TRBD1 (6 bases). CDR1 and CDR2 (germline): DFQATT, SNEGSKA (reference sequence). The CDR3 length is 14 residues. V lost 4 bases, J lost 5 bases, and 17 bases lay in between. The CDR3 sequence: CSAKAQGLWTEAFF. For the CDR3, the DNA is TGCAGTGCTAAAGCACAGGGCCTTTGGACTGAAGCTTTCTTT.

This clonotype was counted only a few times. V gene TRBV6-1 combines with J gene TRBJ2-7; D uncertain. The CDR3 is 12 amino acids. Germline V lookup: CDR1 MNHNS, CDR2 SASEGT. Trimming took off 7 bases at V and 5 bases at J, with 12 bases between the two ends. The DNA for the CDR3 is TGTGCCAGCACTGGGAACTGGAACGAGCAGTACTTC. Translated: CASTGNWNEQYF.

This clonotype has a handful of counts. The chain joins TRBV29-1 to TRBJ2-7; no clear D gene. The germline V gene has CDR1 SQVTM and CDR2 ANQGSEA. V was cut by 3 bases and J by 2 bases, with 8 bases left in between. This CDR3 region has 12 residues. In DNA form, the CDR3 reads TGCAGCGTTGATGGTTCTCCCTACGAGCAGTACTTC. Translating gives CSVDGSPYEQYF.

Worth noting for this clonotype: A clone one base away is much larger, so this may be a read error. This CDR3 fails to terminate in the conserved phenylalanine or tryptophan, so it likely reflects a read error. The rearrangement joins TRBV29-1 to TRBJ2-7; D is perhaps TRBD2 (6 bases). V lost 3 bases and J 0 bases, leaving 9 bases between the germline ends. Germline V gene lookup returns CDR1 SQVTM and CDR2 ANQGSEA. This CDR3 is 13 amino acids long. Written as DNA, the CDR3 is TGCAGCGTTGAGGACGGGAGCTCCTACGAGCAGTACCTC. Translation: CSVEDGSSYEQYL.

The chain joins TRBV29-1 to TRBJ2-7; 11 bases align to TRBD1. J was trimmed by 2 bases and V by 8 bases; bases with no gene match: 8. The CDR3 is 14 residues long. Germline CDR1 is SQVTM and CDR2 is ANQGSEA. The CDR3 DNA is TGCAGCATGGCCCCGGGACAGGGGGCCTACGAGCAGTACTTC. Protein: CSMAPGQGAYEQYF.

This sequence joins TRBV20-1 and TRBJ1-6; D remains unclear. Germline V gene data show CDR1 as DFQATT and CDR2 as SNEGSKA (reference sequence). Trimming stripped 5 bases from V and 5 bases from J, with 13 bases between. The CDR3 consists of 14 residues. The CDR3 sequence is CSAPRGGNNSPLHF. The DNA of the CDR3 is TGCAGTGCTCCTCGAGGAGGGAATAATTCACCCCTCCACTTT.

The chain is built from TRBV29-1 and TRBJ2-3; TRBD1 agrees at 9 bases. The CDR3 covers 9 residues. Unmatched junction bases numbered 3, after V lost 7 bases and J lost 13 bases. The germline V gene encodes CDR1 SQVTM and CDR2 ANQGSEA. The CDR3 loop reads CSGRTGEYF. For the CDR3, the DNA is TGCAGCGGACGGACAGGGGAGTATTTT.

This clonotype has only one observation. This chain joins TRBV29-1 and TRBJ2-7; 8 bases agree with TRBD2. Germline CDR1 is SQVTM and CDR2 is ANQGSEA. V shed 4 bases and J 2 bases; nucleotides not matched to a gene: 4. This CDR3 contains 13 residues. CDR3 in amino acids: CSVAVAGPYEQYF. The CDR3 DNA follows: TGCAGCGTTGCGGTAGCGGGACCCTACGAGCAGTACTTC.

On this clonotype: Possible read error: a much larger clone is one base away. The chain joins TRBV9 to TRBJ1-1; 7 positions match TRBD1. Per the germline V gene, CDR1 is SGDLS and CDR2 is YYNGEE. The CDR3 length is 15 residues. Germline trimming cut 4 bases from V and 2 bases from J; bases unmatched to any gene: 8. CDR3 coding DNA: TGTGCCAGCAGCTCCCAGACAGGGAGTAACACTGAAGCTTTCTTT. This translates into CASSSQTGSNTEAFF.

This clonotype has a handful of counts. The J gene is TRBJ2-5, the V gene TRBV6-5; the match to TRBD1 covers 7 bases. Looked up from germline, CDR1 is MNHEY and CDR2 is SVGAGI. V shed 4 bases, J shed 2 bases, and the junction held 7 bases outside the gene matches. This CDR3 region has 15 residues. The CDR3 DNA reads as TGTGCCAGCAGTTTCCTAGGGGGCACTCAAGAGACCCAGTACTTC. Translated: CASSFLGGTQETQYF.

The chain has TRBV7-6 and TRBJ2-2; D remains ambiguous. The length of the CDR3 is 13 residues. CDR1 is SGHVS and CDR2 is FNYEAQ in the germline V gene. V lost 5 bases and J 9 bases, leaving 13 bases between the germline ends. The DNA for the CDR3 is TGTGCCAGCAGCCGCCCGTTGGGAAGGGAGCTGTTTTTT. It encodes CASSRPLGRELFF.

This clonotype was seen only a few times. The chain carries TRBV29-1 and TRBJ2-3, with D uncertain. This CDR3 spans 15 amino acids. Trimming cost V 4 bases and J 3 bases, with 17 bases left between them. The germline CDR1 and CDR2 sequences are SQVTM and ANQGSEA. Here the CDR3 reads CSVALLTPWTDTQYF. The CDR3 DNA follows: TGCAGCGTTGCGCTGCTGACACCCTGGACAGATACGCAGTATTTT.

This clonotype was found once. This sequence joins TRBV29-1 and TRBJ2-5, with 9 nucleotides matching TRBD1. The V gene end was trimmed by 8 bases and the J gene end by 2 bases; junction bases not matched to a gene: 3. The CDR3 sequence is 12 residues long. Germline values: CDR1 SQVTM, CDR2 ANQGSEA. The CDR3 DNA reads TGCAGCACCGGACAGGGGCAAGAGACCCAGTACTTC. Its protein is CSTGQGQETQYF.

This clonotype was seen more than once but under ten times. The V call is TRBV6-1, the J call TRBJ1-1; tentative D call: TRBD1 (5 bases). Trimming removed 7 bases at V and 7 bases at J, with 13 bases between. CDR1 and CDR2 from the germline V gene are MNHNS and SASEGT. The CDR3 has 12 amino acids. Here the CDR3 reads CASTIQDSEAFF. DNA for the CDR3: TGTGCCAGCACAATTCAAGACAGTGAAGCTTTCTTT.

V and J are TRBV4-1 and TRBJ2-5, with TRBD2 matching over 10 bases. This CDR3 is built from 16 residues. Germline trimming cut 6 bases from V and 1 base from J; bases unmatched to any gene: 8. Looked up from germline, CDR1 is MGHRA and CDR2 is YSYEKL. CDR3 protein: CASSNGLAAFQETQYF. Here the CDR3 DNA reads TGCGCCAGCAGTAATGGACTAGCGGCTTTCCAAGAGACCCAGTACTTC.

This chain uses TRBV20-1 with TRBJ1-6; D remains ambiguous. This CDR3 comprises 14 residues. Germline values: CDR1 DFQATT, CDR2 SNEGSKA (reference sequence). Between the trimmed V and J ends, which lost 4 bases and 7 bases, there was a span of 14 bases. This CDR3 is CSATTRTGNSPLHF. The CDR3 DNA reads TGCAGTGCTACAACTCGGACGGGGAATTCACCCCTCCACTTT.

This clonotype was detected ten times or more. The rearrangement links TRBV7-6 to TRBJ1-1; a weak D match, TRBD1 (5 bases). Trimming removed 5 bases at V and 11 bases at J, with 15 bases between. In germline, CDR1 is SGHVS, CDR2 FNYEAQ. This CDR3 has 12 amino acids. This CDR3 reads CASSPATEGAFF. The CDR3 coding sequence is TGTGCCAGCAGCCCAGCGACGGAGGGGGCTTTCTTT.

Remarks on this clonotype: At one end the junction does not follow the germline gene, possibly because of a read error. V is TRBV5-4 and J is TRBJ1-1, with D possibly TRBD1 on 5 matching bases. Germline V CDR1 and CDR2: SGHNT, YYREEE (reference sequence). The CDR3 has 14 amino acids. This chain's CDR3 is CASSSWGENTEALF. CDR3 coding DNA: TGTGCCAGCAGCTCATGGGGGGAGAACACTGAAGCTCTCTTT.

The chain has TRBV11-2 and TRBJ2-5, with 8 bases lining up with TRBD1. Germline V gene sequence: CDR1 SGHAT, CDR2 FQNNGV. The CDR3 contains 15 residues. The V and J ends lost 6 bases and 5 bases, in that order; junction bases with no gene match: 11. The CDR3 coding sequence is TGTGCCAGCAGACCCGGAGGCGGGACAGGCGAGACCCAGTACTTC. It specifies CASRPGGGTGETQYF.

The chain joins TRBV2 to TRBJ1-2; 7 bases agree with TRBD1. This CDR3 is built from 13 residues. V lost 6 bases and J lost 5; bases outside the gene matches: 6. Per germline, CDR1 SNHLY and CDR2 FYNNEI. CDR3 region: CASRGTAVYGYTF. The CDR3 bases are TGTGCCAGCAGAGGGACAGCGGTATATGGCTACACCTTC.